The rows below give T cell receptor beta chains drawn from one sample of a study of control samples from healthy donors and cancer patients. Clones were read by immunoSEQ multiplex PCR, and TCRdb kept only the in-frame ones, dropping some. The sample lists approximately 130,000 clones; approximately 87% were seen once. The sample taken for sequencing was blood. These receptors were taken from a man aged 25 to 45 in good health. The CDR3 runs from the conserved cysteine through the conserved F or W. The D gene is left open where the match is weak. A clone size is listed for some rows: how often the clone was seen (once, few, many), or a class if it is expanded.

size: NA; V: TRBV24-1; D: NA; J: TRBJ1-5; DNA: TGTGCCACCAGTGTTCAGGCCAATCAGCCCCAGCATTTT; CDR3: CATSVQANQPQHF
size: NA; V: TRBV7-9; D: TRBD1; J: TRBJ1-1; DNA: TGTGCCAGCAGGCCCGGGACAGGGAGGGACGCTGAAGCTTTCTTT; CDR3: CASRPGTGRDAEAFF
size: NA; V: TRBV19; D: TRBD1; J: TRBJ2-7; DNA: TGTGCCAGTAGTATTACGACAGGGAGTCCCTACGAGCAGTACTTC; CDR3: CASSITTGSPYEQYF
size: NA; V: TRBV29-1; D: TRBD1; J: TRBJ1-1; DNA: TGCAGCGTTTTGGACAGGGGGAACACTGAAGCTTTCTTT; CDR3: CSVLDRGNTEAFF
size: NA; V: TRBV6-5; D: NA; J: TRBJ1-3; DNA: TGTGCCAGCAGTATCGCTGGCTCTGGAAACACCATATATTTT; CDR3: CASSIAGSGNTIYF
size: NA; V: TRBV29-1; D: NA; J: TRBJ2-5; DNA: TGCAGCGTTATAGACCAGTGGAAGGAGACCCAGTACTTC; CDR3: CSVIDQWKETQYF
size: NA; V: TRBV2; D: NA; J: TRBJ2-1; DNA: TGTGCCAGCATTCTTGACTTGGGTGAGCAGTTCTTC; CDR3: CASILDLGEQFF
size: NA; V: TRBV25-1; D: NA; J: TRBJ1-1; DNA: TGTGCCAGCAGTGCTCGAGCTGGGGGCACTGAAGCTTTCTTT; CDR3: CASSARAGGTEAFF
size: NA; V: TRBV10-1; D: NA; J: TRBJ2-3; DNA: TGCGCCAGCAGTGAGTTTGGACAGTCATTCACAGATACGCAGTATTTT; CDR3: CASSEFGQSFTDTQYF
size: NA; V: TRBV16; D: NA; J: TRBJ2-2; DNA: TGTGCCAGCAGCCAATCGAGGAGAGGGGCTGGCGGGGAGCTGTTTTTT; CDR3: CASSQSRRGAGGELFF
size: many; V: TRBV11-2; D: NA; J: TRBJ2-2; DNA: TGTGCCAGCAGCAAAGGCCCGAACACCGGGGAGCTGTTTTTT; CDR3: CASSKGPNTGELFF
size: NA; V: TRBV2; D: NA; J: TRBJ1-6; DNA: TGTGCCAGCAGTGAGGGCACCTTCAGCTCCTATAATTCACCCCTCCACTTT; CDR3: CASSEGTFSSYNSPLHF
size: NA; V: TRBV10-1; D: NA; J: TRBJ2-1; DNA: TGCGCCAGCAGTGAACCCCAGGCCGGGTCCAGTGAGCAGTTCTTC; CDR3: CASSEPQAGSSEQFF
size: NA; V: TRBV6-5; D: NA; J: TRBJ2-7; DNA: TGTGCCAGCAGTCTAACTGGTTACGAGCAGTACTTC; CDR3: CASSLTGYEQYF
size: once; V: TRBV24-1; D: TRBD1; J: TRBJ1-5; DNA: TGTGCCACCAGTGATCCGGGTGTACAGGGGGGTTATAGCAATCAGCCCCAGCATTTT; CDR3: CATSDPGVQGGYSNQPQHF
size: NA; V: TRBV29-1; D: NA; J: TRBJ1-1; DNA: TGCAGCGTTGCTGGGTTGAACACTGAAGCTTTCTTT; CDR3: CSVAGLNTEAFF
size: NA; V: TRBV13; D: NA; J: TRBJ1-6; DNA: TGTGCCAGCAGCTTCCTTGGGAGGGATTCACCCCTCCACTTT; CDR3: CASSFLGRDSPLHF
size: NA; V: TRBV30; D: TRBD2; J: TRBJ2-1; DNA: TGTGCCTGGAGTGTAGGGGGGACTAGCAATGAGCAGTTCTTC; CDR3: CAWSVGGTSNEQFF
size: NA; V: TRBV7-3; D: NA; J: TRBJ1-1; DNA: TGTGCCAGCAGCGCCACAGGGTCGGGCACTGAAGCTTTCTTT; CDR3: CASSATGSGTEAFF
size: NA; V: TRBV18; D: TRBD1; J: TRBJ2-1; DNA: TGTGCCAGCTCACCGGGGACAGCCAATGAGCAGTTCTTC; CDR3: CASSPGTANEQFF
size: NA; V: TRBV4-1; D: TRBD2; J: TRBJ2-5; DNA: TGCGCCAGCAGCCAGGATTGGACTAGAGGAGAGACCCAGTACTTC; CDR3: CASSQDWTRGETQYF
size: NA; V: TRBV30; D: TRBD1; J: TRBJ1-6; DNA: TGTGCCTGGACTTGGACAGGGAATAATTCACCCCTCCACTTT; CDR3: CAWTWTGNNSPLHF
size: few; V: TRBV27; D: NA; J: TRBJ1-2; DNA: TGTGCCAGCAGTTACGACGGACGGAACTATGGCTACACCTTC; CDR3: CASSYDGRNYGYTF
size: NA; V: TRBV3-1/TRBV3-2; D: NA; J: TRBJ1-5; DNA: TGTGCCAGCAGCCAGTGGCGGTCCGGACCCCAGCATTTT; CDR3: CASSQWRSGPQHF
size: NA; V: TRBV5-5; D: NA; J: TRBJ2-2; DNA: TGTGCCAGCAGCTTGACGAGGAACACCGGGGAGCTGTTTTTT; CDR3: CASSLTRNTGELFF
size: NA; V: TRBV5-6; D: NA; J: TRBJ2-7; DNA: TGTGCCAGCAGCTTGGATATGTCGGGCGAGCAGTACTTC; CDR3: CASSLDMSGEQYF
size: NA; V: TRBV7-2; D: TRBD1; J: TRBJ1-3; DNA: TGTGCCAGCAGCCAGGGGGCCCTGAACTCTGGAAACACCATATATTTT; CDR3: CASSQGALNSGNTIYF
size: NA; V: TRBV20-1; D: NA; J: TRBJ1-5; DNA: TGCAGTGCTAGTCGAGGAGGCAATCAGCCCCAGCATTTT; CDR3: CSASRGGNQPQHF
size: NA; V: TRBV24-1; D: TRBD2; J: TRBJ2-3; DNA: TGTGCCACCAGTGCACTACCGGGACTAGCGGGGATGGCAGATACGCAGTATTTT; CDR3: CATSALPGLAGMADTQYF
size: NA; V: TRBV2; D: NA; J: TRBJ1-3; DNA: TGTGCCAGCACTATAAGGTTTTTTTATGGAAACACCATATATTTT; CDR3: CASTIRFFYGNTIYF
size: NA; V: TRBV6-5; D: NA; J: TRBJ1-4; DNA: TGTGCCAGCACCCCTGGAGAAGGTAACGAAAAACTGTTTTTT; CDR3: CASTPGEGNEKLFF
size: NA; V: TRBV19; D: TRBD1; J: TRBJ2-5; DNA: TGTGCCAGTAGTCCTCCCGGGACAGCCCAAGAGACCCAGTACTTC; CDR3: CASSPPGTAQETQYF
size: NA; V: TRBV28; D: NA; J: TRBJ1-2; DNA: TGTGCCAGCAGTTCCCCTCAGGAGGGAGGCGGCTACACCTTC; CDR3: CASSSPQEGGGYTF
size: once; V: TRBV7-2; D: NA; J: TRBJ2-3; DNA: TGTGCCAGCAGCCCTACAGGGACCACAGATACGCAGTATTTT; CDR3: CASSPTGTTDTQYF
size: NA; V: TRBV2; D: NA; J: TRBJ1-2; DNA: TGTGCCAGCAGTGCCTATCCAGGGTTTGGCTACACCTTC; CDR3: CASSAYPGFGYTF
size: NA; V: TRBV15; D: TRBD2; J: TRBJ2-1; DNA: TGTGCCACAAGCGGGGGGTACAATGAGCAGTTCTTC; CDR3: CATSGGYNEQFF
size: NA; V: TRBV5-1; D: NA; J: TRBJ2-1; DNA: TGCGCCAGCAGCTGGAACAATGAGCAGTTCTTC; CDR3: CASSWNNEQFF
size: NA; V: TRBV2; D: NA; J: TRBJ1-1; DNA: TGTGCCAGCAGTGAATTGGGTGAAATGAACACTGAAGCTTTCTTT; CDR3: CASSELGEMNTEAFF
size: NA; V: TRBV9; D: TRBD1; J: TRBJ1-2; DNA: TGTGCCAGCAGCGTAGCCCCCAGACAGGGGGGGGTCTATGGCTACACCTTC; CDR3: CASSVAPRQGGVYGYTF
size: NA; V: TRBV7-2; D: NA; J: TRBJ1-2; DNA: TGTGCCAGCAGCTTAGGGCGACGGCAGCTATCCGAACTTAACTATGGCTACACCTTC; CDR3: CASSLGRRQLSELNYGYTF
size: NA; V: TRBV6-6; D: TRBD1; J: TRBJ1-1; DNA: TGTGCCAGCAGTCCTCTGGACAGGGGTGTGAACACTGAAGCTTTCTTT; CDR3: CASSPLDRGVNTEAFF
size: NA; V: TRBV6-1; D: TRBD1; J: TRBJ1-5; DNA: TGTGCCAGCAGTGGCCTCCTACAGGGGGCGAAGGCCTTGAGCAATCAGCCCCAGCATTTT; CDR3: CASSGLLQGAKALSNQPQHF
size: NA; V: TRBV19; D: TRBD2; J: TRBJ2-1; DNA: TGTGCCAGTAGTGCGTGGACTAGCGGGGGGGCCGATGAGCAGTTCTTC; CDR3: CASSAWTSGGADEQFF
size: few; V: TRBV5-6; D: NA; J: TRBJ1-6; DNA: TGTGCCAGCAGCTTTAGGACATTATCACCCCTCCACTTT; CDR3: CASSFRTLSPLHF
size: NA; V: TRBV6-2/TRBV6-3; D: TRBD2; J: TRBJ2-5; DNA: TGTGCCAGCAGTTGGACTAGCGGGGGGTCCCTAAAAGAGACCCAGTACTTC; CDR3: CASSWTSGGSLKETQYF
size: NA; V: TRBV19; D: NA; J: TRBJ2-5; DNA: TGTGCCAGTAGTATAGATGCAGCAATCCAAGAGACCCAGTACTTC; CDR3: CASSIDAAIQETQYF
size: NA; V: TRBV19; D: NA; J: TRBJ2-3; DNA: TGTGCCAGTAGTATCCCGTCTGTGAGTACGCAGTATTTT; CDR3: CASSIPSVSTQYF
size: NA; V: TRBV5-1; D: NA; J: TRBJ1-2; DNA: TGCGCCAGCAGCTTGGCTGGCACATCTCCGGGCTACACCTTC; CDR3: CASSLAGTSPGYTF
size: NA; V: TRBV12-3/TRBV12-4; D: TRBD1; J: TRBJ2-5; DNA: TGTGCCAGCGGGACAGCAGAAGAGACCCAGTACTTC; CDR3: CASGTAEETQYF